This T cell receptor (beta chain) was sequenced in a study of blood T cell repertoires in COVID-19. Study processing details: Reference gene primer amplification gave nucleated cell count estimates. Produced via immunoSEQ multiplex PCR; TCRdb's table is partial and in-frame only. From that table come the V and J calls and clone size; the DNA was used to work out D and trimming. The sample holds over 110,000 clones, 84% seen once. The sequenced sample was PBMCs or T cells enriched from blood (not recorded which). The receptor was derived from a man aged 45 to 65 in a cohort exposed to, infected with or recovered from COVID-19 (not recorded which).

In DNA, the CDR3 is TGTGCCAGCAGCGGTCGACAGGGGGGATACGAGCAGTACTTC. It codes for CASSGRQGGYEQYF. The V gene is TRBV11-2, the J gene TRBJ2-7, with TRBD1 matching over 9 bases. After removal of 5 bases from V and 4 bases from J, the junction contained 6 bases not matched to a gene. Germline V CDR1 and CDR2: SGHAT, FQNNGV. CDR3 length: 14 residues.